This T cell receptor beta chain was found in a study of OX40 agonist ivuxolimab in advanced cancers. Study background: Patients received intravenous ivuxolimab every 2 weeks at 0.01 to 10 mg/kg. Dose-escalation subjects each had hepatocellular carcinoma, melanoma, renal cell or head and neck cancer. Regarding the study as a whole: CD4+ T cells averaged fewer expanded clones than CD8+ T cells. Among expanded peripheral T cells, antigen specificity went undetermined.

The CDR3 contains 14 residues. V was trimmed by 1 base and J by 5 bases, leaving 11 bases between them. Germline values: CDR1 LNHDA, CDR2 SQIVND (reference sequence). Worth noting for this clone: The antigen is unknown.

This table comes from immunoSEQ multiplex PCR, and its TCRdb copy is limited to in-frame clones, with some not included. The sample holds about 47,000 clones, less than 90% seen once. This chain connects TRBV19 to TRBJ1-2; D remains unclear. This TCR was sampled from an adult with an advanced solid tumor such as melanoma, head and neck, liver or kidney cancer. This specimen was CD4+ or CD8+ T cells sorted from blood, taken in a trial of the OX40 agonist ivuxolimab. The CDR3 bases are TGTGCCAGTAGTATAGCCGGCAGCTTTTATGGCTACACCTTC. It is translated as CASSIAGSFYGYTF.